The 18 T cell receptor beta chains reported below all come from one sample, sequenced in a study of OX40 agonist ivuxolimab in advanced cancers. Clones were sequenced by immunoSEQ multiplex PCR, and TCRdb holds only the in-frame ones, with some missing. The data contain about 76,000 clones, around nine tenths of them seen just once; the ten biggest clones take up 10% to 15%. Sequenced here: CD4+ or CD8+ T cells sorted from blood, sampled in a trial of the OX40 agonist ivuxolimab. The receptors derive from an adult with an advanced solid tumor such as melanoma, head and neck, liver or kidney cancer.

J is TRBJ1-1 and V is TRBV7-8; D not certain. Trimming removed 1 base at V and 7 bases at J, with 16 bases between. The CDR3 is 15 residues long. Per germline, CDR1 SGHVS and CDR2 FQNEAQ. The CDR3 DNA reads TGTGCCAGCAGCTTAGGAGGCGTGGTGGCAATTGAAGCTTTCTTT. Protein sequence: CASSLGGVVAIEAFF.

The chain employs TRBV11-3 and TRBJ1-1; D might be TRBD1 (6 bases). Trimming left V 4 bases short and J 4 bases short, with 10 bases between. Germline lookup yields CDR1 SGHNT and CDR2 YENEEA. The CDR3 has 13 amino acids. CDR3 coding DNA: TGTGCCAGCAGCTCCCTAGGGGGCACTGAAGCTTTCTTT. This translates into CASSSLGGTEAFF.

This chain uses TRBV6-1 with TRBJ2-7; D perhaps matches TRBD2 (6 bases). Germline V gene sequence: CDR1 MNHNS, CDR2 SASEGT. CDR3 length equals 12 residues. V lost 10 bases and J 0 bases, leaving 10 bases between the germline ends. The CDR3 reads CAILGGSYEQYF. CDR3 DNA: TGTGCCATCCTGGGGGGCTCCTACGAGCAGTACTTC.

The chain links TRBV27 to TRBJ1-1; D uncertain. The length of the CDR3 is 13 residues. CDR1 is MNHEY, CDR2 SMNVEV, per germline (reference sequence). Trimming left V 3 bases short and J 1 base short, with 6 bases between. The DNA for the CDR3 is TGTGCCAGCAGTTTTAGTCAGAACACTGAAGCTTTCTTT. Translating gives CASSFSQNTEAFF.

This chain connects TRBV6-1 to TRBJ1-4, with D possibly matching TRBD1 (5 bases). CDR1 MNHNS and CDR2 SASEGT come from the germline V gene. This CDR3 has 14 amino acids. V lost 5 bases and J lost 3, with 10 bases in between. The chain's CDR3 is CASSPGWANEKLFF. The CDR3 region has the DNA TGTGCCAGCAGTCCAGGGTGGGCTAATGAAAAACTGTTTTTT.

The chain combines TRBV5-1 with TRBJ1-2, with 9 bases aligning to TRBD1. Losses at the gene ends were 4 bases for V and 5 bases for J; bases not matched to a gene: 9. This CDR3 spans 15 amino acids. The germline CDR1 and CDR2 sequences are SGHRS and YFSETQ. The CDR3 here is CASSGRTGERYGYTF. In DNA form, the CDR3 reads TGCGCCAGCAGCGGACGGACAGGGGAGAGGTATGGCTACACCTTC.

The chain is built from TRBV27 and TRBJ2-7, with D perhaps TRBD1 (6 bases). Looked up from germline, CDR1 is MNHEY and CDR2 is SMNVEV (reference sequence). Trimming took 5 bases from V and 6 from J, leaving 14 bases between them. The CDR3 length is 13 residues. CDR3 DNA sequence: TGTGCCAGCAGTCCATACAGGGTTGGCGAGCAGTACTTC. It codes for CASSPYRVGEQYF.

The rearrangement joins TRBV18 to TRBJ2-5, with 12 bases aligning to TRBD1. The CDR3 totals 15 residues. With V trimmed by 3 bases and J by 5 bases, 4 bases remained unmatched. Germline assignment: CDR1 KGHSH and CDR2 LQKENI. The CDR3 here is CASSPGTGGMETQYF. The CDR3 DNA sequence: TGTGCCAGCTCACCGGGGACAGGGGGCATGGAGACCCAGTACTTC.

The chain links TRBV5-1 to TRBJ1-2, with a possible D match to TRBD1 (5 bases). CDR1 is SGHRS and CDR2 is YFSETQ in the germline V gene. Deletions cut 4 bases from V and 2 bases from J, with 15 bases between. The length of the CDR3 is 15 residues. In DNA, the CDR3 is TGCGCCAGCAGCCAAGTGAGGGACGGGAACTATGGCTACACCTTC. This sequence encodes CASSQVRDGNYGYTF.

The chain joins TRBV6-5 to TRBJ2-7; the D is unclear. Deletions cut 0 bases from V and 4 bases from J, with 10 bases between. The CDR3 length is 14 residues. CDR1 and CDR2 (germline): MNHEY, SVGAGI. The CDR3 nucleotides read TGTGCCAGCAGTTACTCGATTAGGGTATACGAGCAGTACTTC. The encoded protein is CASSYSIRVYEQYF.

This chain connects TRBV25-1 to TRBJ1-6; 8 bases are shared with TRBD1. Germline CDR1 reads MGHDK; CDR2 reads SYGVNS. The CDR3 covers 14 residues. J was trimmed by 9 bases and V by 2 bases; bases with no gene match: 3. The CDR3 reads CASSERQGFSPLHF. CDR3 sequence (DNA): TGTGCCAGCAGTGAAAGACAGGGGTTTTCACCCCTCCACTTT.

The chain couples TRBV29-1 to TRBJ2-5; D might be TRBD1 (6 bases). The tail of the sequence fits TRBJ2-7 better, so the J call may be wrong. The CDR3 consists of 13 residues. Germline V gene data show CDR1 as SQVTM and CDR2 as ANQGSEA. CDR3 sequence (DNA): TGCAGCGTTGGGACAGCCGATACCTACGAGCAGTACTTC. Its protein product is CSVGTADTYEQYF.

This sequence joins TRBV5-1 and TRBJ2-1; D not certain. Trimming removed 0 bases from V and 3 bases from J, with 10 bases in between. The CDR3 is made up of 15 amino acids. CDR1 is SGHRS and CDR2 is YFSETQ in the germline V gene. The CDR3 coding sequence is TGCGCCAGCAGCTTGGATCGGGTCATCTACAATGAGCAGTTCTTC. The encoded protein is CASSLDRVIYNEQFF.

This clone was picked up one time. V usage is TRBV28 and J usage is TRBJ1-3; D is perhaps TRBD1 (5 bases). Germline CDR1 MDHEN, CDR2 SYDVKM. The ends were cut back, 2 bases at V and 0 bases at J, with 14 bases in the middle. The CDR3 spans 17 residues. The CDR3 here is CASSLQAGYSSGNTIYF. CDR3 sequence (DNA): TGTGCCAGCAGTTTACAGGCAGGGTATAGCTCTGGAAACACCATATATTTT.

The rearrangement joins TRBV6-1 to TRBJ1-2, with D uncertain. Between the trimmed V and J ends, which lost 0 bases and 4 bases, there was a span of 15 bases. The CDR3 contains 16 residues. Per the germline V gene, CDR1 is MNHNS and CDR2 is SASEGT. The DNA for the CDR3 is TGTGCCAGCAGTGAAGCGATGTGGATTAGAGTCTATGGCTACACCTTC. It is translated as CASSEAMWIRVYGYTF.

V and J are TRBV27 and TRBJ2-7; D is perhaps TRBD1 (5 bases). Trimming cost V 4 bases and J 3 bases, with 13 bases left between them. Germline CDR1 is MNHEY and CDR2 is SMNVEV (reference sequence). The CDR3 has 14 residues. CDR3 in amino acids: CASSWQGRLYEQYF. As DNA, the CDR3 is TGTGCCAGCAGTTGGCAGGGCCGTCTCTACGAGCAGTACTTC.

This clone was seen only once. CDR3 nucleotide sequence: TGTGCCAGCAGCTTGGCCCCGCCGGGACAGGGAACTGAAGCTTTCTTT. Protein product: CASSLAPPGQGTEAFF. This rearrangement joins TRBV5-4 to TRBJ1-1; 9 positions agree with TRBD1. The length of the CDR3 is 16 residues. Trimming removed 0 bases from V and 5 bases from J; junction bases left unmatched: 8. Per germline, CDR1 SGHNT and CDR2 YYREEE (reference sequence).

The CDR3 protein is CASSLEGARGYTF. DNA for the CDR3: TGTGCCAGCAGTTTGGAGGGGGCGCGGGGCTACACCTTC. The rearrangement joins TRBV28 to TRBJ1-2, with 7 bases lining up with TRBD1. In germline, CDR1 is MDHEN, CDR2 SYDVKM. The CDR3 is 13 amino acids. Losses at the gene ends were 3 bases for V and 8 bases for J; bases not matched to a gene: 6.